The T cell receptor (beta chain) under discussion was sequenced for a study of blood T cell repertoires in COVID-19. Study as a whole: PBMCs, B-cell-depleted T cells, or T cells provided the cDNA or gDNA that made up the material.

Source study methods: Estimated nucleated cell counts came from reference gene primer amplification. Profiling relied on immunoSEQ multiplex PCR, and the TCRdb table lists in-frame clones only, not all of them. V, J and clone size are taken as reported in that table, and D and trimming were inferred from the DNA itself. The sample records 120,000 to 150,000 clones, roughly four fifths being singletons. Germline CDR1 is SEHNR and CDR2 is FQNEAQ (reference sequence). The CDR3 is made up of 14 amino acids. Trimming shortened V by 4 bases and J by 1 base, and 10 bases separated the two germline ends. This rearrangement joins TRBV7-9 to TRBJ1-1, with D uncertain. The sequence derives from a human donor in a cohort sampled during active COVID-19. The sequencing sample was made of peripheral blood. The CDR3 DNA reads TGTGCCAGCAGCTCCTCGGGGTGGAACACTGAAGCTTTCTTT. Amino acid sequence: CASSSSGWNTEAFF.